The subject of this entry is one T cell receptor beta chain. Authors' data handling: Nucleated cell number was recorded as an estimate derived from reference gene primer amplification. Libraries were prepared by immunoSEQ multiplex PCR; TCRdb keeps only in-frame clonotypes and omits some of them. V and J calls and clone size are copied from that table; D and trimming were computed from the DNA. The table has 70,000 to 95,000 clones, more than 85% seen once. V shed 1 base and J shed 0 bases, with 10 bases lying between them. Germline V gene lookup returns CDR1 SGHRS and CDR2 YFSETQ. The CDR3 runs to 16 residues. The sample comes from a study of blood T cell repertoires in COVID-19.

V and J are TRBV5-1 and TRBJ1-4; D might be TRBD1 (6 bases). Sequences were obtained from peripheral blood. This receptor was taken from a man between 65 and 79 years old with active or convalescent COVID-19. Here the CDR3 DNA reads TGCGCCAGCAGCTTGACAGGGAGTTCAACTAATGAAAAACTGTTTTTT. As protein: CASSLTGSSTNEKLFF.